Included here is one TCR beta chain sequence, with context. Its ends do not fully match the called genes, so a read error is possible. Drawn at first hyperthyroidism diagnosis, the blood sample preceded any ophthalmopathy symptoms. Source material for PBMCs was less than 12 ml fresh peripheral blood. The CDR3 is 15 amino acids. The sample comes from a study of T cells in Graves' hyperthyroidism and ophthalmopathy. The source material, RNA transcripts, was used to amplify TCR beta CDR3 regions. The TCR CDR3 first-round RT-PCR relied on the HTBI primer set. TCRdb reanalysed the multiplex PCR reads using MiXCR and keeps one entry per CDR3 protein. The sample holds hundreds of thousands of distinct CDR3 sequences; over 11% are singletons and the top ten take less than 6%.

The material sequenced was blood. The TCR comes from a young woman with Graves' hyperthyroidism that later progressed to Graves' ophthalmopathy. The rearrangement joins TRBV12-3 or TRBV12-4 to TRBJ2-7, with no clear D. CDR3 loop: CAGSYGNGVAYEQYF. The CDR3 bases are TGTGCCGGCAGTTATGGGAATGGCGTAGCCTACGAGCAGTACTTC.